This T cell receptor beta chain was recorded in a study of regulatory T cells in long-lasting Graves disease. Findings of the study overall: Patients with persistent Graves' had lower TCR diversity than newly diagnosed patients.

Building of the TCR beta libraries involved iRepertoire HTBI primers and Arm-PCR of CDR3 regions. TCRdb ran MiXCR on the multiplex PCR reads and lists one entry per CDR3 protein. The sample shows a few hundred thousand distinct CDR3 sequences, 18% of them seen only once. Germline V gene data show CDR1 as SGHKS and CDR2 as YYEKEE (reference sequence). CDR3 length: 15 residues. Trimming took off 4 bases at V and 5 bases at J, with 18 bases between the two ends. This clonotype was counted a few times. The antigen remains undetermined. The time point is: newly diagnosed GD, antithyroid drugs for less than 3 months. Making the TCR library involved RNA that had been extracted from PBMCs. Collection of peripheral blood (about 10 milliliters) was done using EDTA tubes. These data were also filed under a second study, of T cells in Graves' hyperthyroidism and ophthalmopathy. This second study notes: With the HTBI primer set, the TCR CDR3 went through a first round of RT-PCR.

V is TRBV5-5 and J is TRBJ2-5; a weak D match, TRBD2 (5 bases). The sample consisted of peripheral blood mononuclear cells (PBMCs), taken at new diagnosis, from a patient treated with antithyroid drugs. The TCR sequence derives from a woman aged 25 to 39 with Graves disease. The CDR3 loop reads CASSPSGLLVETQYF. The CDR3 DNA is TGTGCCAGCAGCCCCAGCGGATTGCTCGTGGAGACCCAGTACTTC.